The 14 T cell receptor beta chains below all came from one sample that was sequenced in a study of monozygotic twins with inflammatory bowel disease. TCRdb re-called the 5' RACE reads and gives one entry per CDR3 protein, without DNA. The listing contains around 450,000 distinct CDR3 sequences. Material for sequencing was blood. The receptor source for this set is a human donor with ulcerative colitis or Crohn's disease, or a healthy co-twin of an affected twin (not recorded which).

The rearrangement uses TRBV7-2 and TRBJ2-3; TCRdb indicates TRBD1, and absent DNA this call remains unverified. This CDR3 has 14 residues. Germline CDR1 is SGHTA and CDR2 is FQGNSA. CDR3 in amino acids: CASTLGGGTDTQYF.

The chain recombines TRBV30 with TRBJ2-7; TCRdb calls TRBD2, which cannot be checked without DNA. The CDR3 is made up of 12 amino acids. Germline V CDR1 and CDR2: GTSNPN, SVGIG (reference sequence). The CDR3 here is CAWSQGGYEQYF. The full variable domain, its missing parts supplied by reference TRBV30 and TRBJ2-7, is SQTIHQWPATLVQPVGSPLSLECTVEGTSNPNLYWYRQAAGRGLQLLFYSVGIGQISSEVPQNLSASRPQDRQFILSSKKLLLSDSGFYLCAWSQGGYEQYFGPGTRLTVT.

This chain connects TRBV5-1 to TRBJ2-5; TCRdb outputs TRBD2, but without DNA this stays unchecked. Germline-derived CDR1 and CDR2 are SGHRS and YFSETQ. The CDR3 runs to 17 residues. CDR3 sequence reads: CASSSLPRGGGQETQYF.

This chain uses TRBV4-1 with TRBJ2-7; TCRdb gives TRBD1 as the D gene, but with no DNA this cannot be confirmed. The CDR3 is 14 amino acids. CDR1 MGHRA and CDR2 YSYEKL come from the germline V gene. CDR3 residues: CASSQGDRAYEQYF.

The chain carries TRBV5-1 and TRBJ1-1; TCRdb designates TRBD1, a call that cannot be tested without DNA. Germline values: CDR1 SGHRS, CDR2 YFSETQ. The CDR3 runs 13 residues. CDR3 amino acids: CASSSGQRTEAFF.

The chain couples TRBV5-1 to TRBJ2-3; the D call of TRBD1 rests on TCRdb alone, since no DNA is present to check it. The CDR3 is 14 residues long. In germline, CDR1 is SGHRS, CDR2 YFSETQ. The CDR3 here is CASSVNRGQDTQYF. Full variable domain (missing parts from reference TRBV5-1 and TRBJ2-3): KAGVTQTPRYLIKTRGQQVTLSCSPISGHRSVSWYQQTPGQGLQFLFEYFSETQRNKGNFPGRFSGRQFSNSRSEMNVSTLELGDSALYLCASSVNRGQDTQYFGPGTRLTVL.

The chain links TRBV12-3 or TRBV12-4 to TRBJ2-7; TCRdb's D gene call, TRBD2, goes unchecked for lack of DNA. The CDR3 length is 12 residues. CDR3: CASGLALGEQYF.

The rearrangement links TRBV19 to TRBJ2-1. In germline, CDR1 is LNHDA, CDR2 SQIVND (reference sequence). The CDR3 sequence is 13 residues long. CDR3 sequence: CASSLAGIHEQFF.

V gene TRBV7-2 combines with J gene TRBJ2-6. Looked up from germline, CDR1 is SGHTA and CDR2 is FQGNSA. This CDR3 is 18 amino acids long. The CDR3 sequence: CASSLALGSSSGANVLTF.

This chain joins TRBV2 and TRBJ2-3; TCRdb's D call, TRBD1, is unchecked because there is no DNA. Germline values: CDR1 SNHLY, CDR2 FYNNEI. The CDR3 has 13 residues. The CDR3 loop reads CASSPGTLDTQYF.

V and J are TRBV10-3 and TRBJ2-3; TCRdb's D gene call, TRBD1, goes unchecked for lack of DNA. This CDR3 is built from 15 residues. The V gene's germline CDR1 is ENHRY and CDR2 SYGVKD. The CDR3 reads CAISEGQGRTDTQYF.

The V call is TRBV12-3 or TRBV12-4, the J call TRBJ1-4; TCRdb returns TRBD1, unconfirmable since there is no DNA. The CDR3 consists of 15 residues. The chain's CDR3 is CASSLLSQGREKLFF.

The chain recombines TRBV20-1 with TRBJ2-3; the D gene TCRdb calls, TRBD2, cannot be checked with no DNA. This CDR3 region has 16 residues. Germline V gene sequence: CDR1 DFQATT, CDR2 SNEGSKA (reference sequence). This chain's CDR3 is CSARPPSGGSTDTQYF.

CDR3: CASSDSHSQGSPLHF. This chain connects TRBV6-4 to TRBJ1-6; TCRdb selects TRBD1, and the lack of DNA leaves this call unchecked. This CDR3 has 15 residues. Germline assignment: CDR1 MRHNA and CDR2 SNTAGT.